This section outlines one TCR beta chain sequence together with its context. Trimming removed 6 bases at V and 4 bases at J, with 12 bases between. Germline V gene lookup returns CDR1 MGHDK and CDR2 SYGVNS. This CDR3 contains 13 residues. The data belong to a study of cytomegalovirus exposure and HLA in healthy donors. Primers: 60 Vbeta forward and 13 Jbeta reverse. The table came from immunoSEQ multiplex PCR; TCRdb's copy has only in-frame clones and leaves some out. The sample holds around 170,000 clones, over 60% seen once. The sequence was obtained from a girl aged 10 to 17 in good health and CMV-seronegative. The sample comprised PBMCs. V gene TRBV25-1 combines with J gene TRBJ2-5, with a weak D call TRBD1 (6 bases). The CDR3 nucleotides are TGTGCCAGCAGCCGGGACACGGTAGAGACCCAGTACTTC. It specifies CASSRDTVETQYF.